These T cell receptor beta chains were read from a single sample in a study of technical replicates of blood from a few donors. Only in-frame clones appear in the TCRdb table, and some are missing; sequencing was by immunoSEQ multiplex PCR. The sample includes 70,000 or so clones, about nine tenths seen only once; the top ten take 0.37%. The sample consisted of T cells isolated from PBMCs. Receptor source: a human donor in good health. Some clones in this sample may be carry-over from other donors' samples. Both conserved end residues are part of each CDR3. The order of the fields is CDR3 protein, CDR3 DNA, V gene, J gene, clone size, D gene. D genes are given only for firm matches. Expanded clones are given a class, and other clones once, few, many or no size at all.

CDR3aa: CASRPITGTFPYEQYF
CDR3nt: TGTGCCAGCAGACCAATTACAGGGACATTCCCCTACGAGCAGTACTTC
v_gene: TRBV11-2
j_gene: TRBJ2-7
abundance: .
d_gene: .

CDR3aa: CASSRLSGGLSDYEQYF
CDR3nt: TGCGCCAGCAGCCGCCTGTCGGGGGGCCTTAGTGACTACGAGCAGTACTTC
v_gene: TRBV4-1
j_gene: TRBJ2-7
abundance: .
d_gene: .

CDR3aa: CASSNKGLLGTEAFF
CDR3nt: TGTGCCAGCAGTAACAAGGGACTGTTAGGCACTGAAGCTTTCTTT
v_gene: TRBV6-1
j_gene: TRBJ1-1
abundance: .
d_gene: .

CDR3aa: CASSPGERVGEQYF
CDR3nt: TGTGCCAGCAGCCCAGGGGAAAGGGTGGGCGAGCAGTACTTC
v_gene: TRBV21-1
j_gene: TRBJ2-7
abundance: .
d_gene: .

CDR3aa: CASFGTGADGYTF
CDR3nt: TGTGCCAGCTTCGGGACAGGGGCCGATGGCTACACCTTC
v_gene: TRBV9
j_gene: TRBJ1-2
abundance: .
d_gene: TRBD1

CDR3aa: CASTGTGGVHYGYTF
CDR3nt: TGTGCCAGTACAGGGACAGGGGGCGTTCACTATGGCTACACCTTC
v_gene: TRBV19
j_gene: TRBJ1-2
abundance: .
d_gene: TRBD1

CDR3aa: CAWIPQGGLAGSNNEQFF
CDR3nt: TGTGCCTGGATTCCCCAGGGGGGACTAGCGGGAAGCAACAATGAGCAGTTCTTC
v_gene: TRBV30
j_gene: TRBJ2-1
abundance: .
d_gene: TRBD2

CDR3aa: CASSLADSDTEAFF
CDR3nt: TGTGCCAGCAGCTTAGCGGACTCGGACACTGAAGCTTTCTTT
v_gene: TRBV7-9
j_gene: TRBJ1-1
abundance: .
d_gene: .

CDR3aa: CASSEARLYRSYNSPLHF
CDR3nt: TGTGCCAGCAGTGAAGCGCGGTTATACAGGTCCTATAATTCACCCCTCCACTTT
v_gene: TRBV6-1
j_gene: TRBJ1-6
abundance: .
d_gene: .

CDR3aa: CASSLARTGAAETQYF
CDR3nt: TGCGCCAGCAGCTTGGCCAGGACAGGGGCGGCAGAGACCCAGTACTTC
v_gene: TRBV5-1
j_gene: TRBJ2-5
abundance: .
d_gene: TRBD1

CDR3aa: CASKRQGTYEQYF
CDR3nt: TGCGCCTCTAAACGCCAGGGCACCTACGAGCAGTACTTC
v_gene: TRBV5-1
j_gene: TRBJ2-7
abundance: .
d_gene: .

CDR3aa: CASSSRASYEQYF
CDR3nt: TGTGCCAGCAGCTCGCGGGCCTCCTACGAGCAGTACTTC
v_gene: TRBV7-9
j_gene: TRBJ2-7
abundance: once
d_gene: .

CDR3aa: CASSQVWRATDTQYF
CDR3nt: TGCGCCAGCAGCCAAGTGTGGAGGGCCACAGATACGCAGTATTTT
v_gene: TRBV4-3
j_gene: TRBJ2-3
abundance: .
d_gene: .

CDR3aa: CASGEGTYGYTF
CDR3nt: TGTGCCAGCGGAGAAGGTACCTATGGCTACACCTTC
v_gene: TRBV6-4
j_gene: TRBJ1-2
abundance: .
d_gene: .

CDR3aa: CASRWTGPNSPLHF
CDR3nt: TGCGCCAGCAGGTGGACAGGGCCTAATTCACCCCTCCACTTT
v_gene: TRBV10-1
j_gene: TRBJ1-6
abundance: .
d_gene: TRBD1

CDR3aa: CASSRAPDRSEAFF
CDR3nt: TGTGCCAGCAGTAGAGCACCGGACAGATCAGAAGCTTTCTTT
v_gene: TRBV27
j_gene: TRBJ1-1
abundance: once
d_gene: .

CDR3aa: CASSLGRAGRQETQYF
CDR3nt: TGCGCCAGCAGCTTGGGAAGGGCGGGACGGCAAGAGACCCAGTACTTC
v_gene: TRBV5-1
j_gene: TRBJ2-5
abundance: .
d_gene: .

CDR3aa: CASSEGQGTSGNTIYF
CDR3nt: TGTGCCAGCAGTGAGGGGCAGGGAACCTCTGGAAACACCATATATTTT
v_gene: TRBV6-1
j_gene: TRBJ1-3
abundance: once
d_gene: .

CDR3aa: CASSFDRVHGYTF
CDR3nt: TGTGCCAGCAGCTTCGACAGGGTGCATGGCTACACCTTC
v_gene: TRBV6-6
j_gene: TRBJ1-2
abundance: .
d_gene: TRBD1

CDR3aa: CASSFSDRGRTEQYF
CDR3nt: TGTGCCAGCAGCTTTTCGGACAGGGGGCGAACCGAGCAGTACTTC
v_gene: TRBV7-9
j_gene: TRBJ2-7
abundance: .
d_gene: TRBD1

CDR3aa: CASSLPGTGGTNTEAFF
CDR3nt: TGTGCCAGCAGCCTCCCCGGGACAGGGGGCACGAACACTGAAGCTTTCTTT
v_gene: TRBV7-2
j_gene: TRBJ1-1
abundance: .
d_gene: TRBD1

CDR3aa: CASSTLTGGYDGNTEAFF
CDR3nt: TGTGCCAGCAGTACTTTAACAGGGGGCTACGACGGGAACACTGAAGCTTTCTTT
v_gene: TRBV2
j_gene: TRBJ1-1
abundance: once
d_gene: TRBD1

CDR3aa: CASSTPPGGGYTF
CDR3nt: TGTGCCAGTAGTACCCCCCCGGGAGGTGGCTACACCTTC
v_gene: TRBV19
j_gene: TRBJ1-2
abundance: .
d_gene: .

CDR3aa: CASRGGSATGDTQYF
CDR3nt: TGTGCCAGCAGGGGGGGTTCGGCTACGGGGGATACGCAGTATTTT
v_gene: TRBV2
j_gene: TRBJ2-3
abundance: .
d_gene: .

CDR3aa: CASSADTWDRVPGELFF
CDR3nt: TGTGCCAGCAGCGCGGATACCTGGGACAGGGTGCCCGGGGAGCTGTTTTTT
v_gene: TRBV11-2
j_gene: TRBJ2-2
abundance: .
d_gene: TRBD1

CDR3aa: CACTGGTGWNTEAFF
CDR3nt: TGTGCCTGCACAGGGGGCACGGGATGGAACACTGAAGCTTTCTTT
v_gene: TRBV30
j_gene: TRBJ1-1
abundance: .
d_gene: TRBD1